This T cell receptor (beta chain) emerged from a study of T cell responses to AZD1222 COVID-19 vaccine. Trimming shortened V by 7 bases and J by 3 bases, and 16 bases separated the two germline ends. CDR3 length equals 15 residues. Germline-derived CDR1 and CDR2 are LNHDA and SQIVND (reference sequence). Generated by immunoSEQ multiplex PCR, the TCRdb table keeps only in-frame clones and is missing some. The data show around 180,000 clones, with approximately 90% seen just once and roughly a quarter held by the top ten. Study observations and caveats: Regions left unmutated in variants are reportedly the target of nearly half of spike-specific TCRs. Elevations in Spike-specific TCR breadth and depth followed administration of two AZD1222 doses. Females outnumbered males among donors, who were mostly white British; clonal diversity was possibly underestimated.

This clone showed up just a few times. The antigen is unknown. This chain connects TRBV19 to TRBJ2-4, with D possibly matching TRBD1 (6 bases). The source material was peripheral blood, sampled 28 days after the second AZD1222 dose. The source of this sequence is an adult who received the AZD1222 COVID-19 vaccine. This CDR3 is CASKSPTGGKNIQYF. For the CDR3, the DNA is TGTGCCAGTAAGAGCCCGACAGGAGGCAAAAACATTCAGTACTTC.